This TCR beta chain was sequenced during a study of blood T cell repertoires in COVID-19. Study summary: Collection of acute and convalescent COVID-19 samples took place in the United States, Italy and Spain. In each case, the material was cDNA or gDNA derived from T cells, B-cell-depleted T cells, or PBMCs.

Per germline, CDR1 SQVTM and CDR2 ANQGSEA. Trimming removed 8 bases at V and 4 bases at J, with 17 bases between. The CDR3 is made up of 13 amino acids. As originally analysed: Cell counts per sample came from amplifying reference gene primers. Clones were sequenced by immunoSEQ multiplex PCR, and TCRdb holds only the in-frame ones, with some missing. V, J and clone size reflect that table, while D and trimming were determined from the DNA. The sample holds 83,000 or so clones, about 76% seen once. The sample comprised peripheral blood. The source of this sequence is a woman older than 75 with acute or convalescent COVID-19. The rearrangement uses TRBV29-1 and TRBJ2-5; D is possibly TRBD1 (6 bases). The CDR3 here is CSSDTGLGETQYF. The CDR3, as DNA: TGCAGCTCCGACACAGGGCTTGGAGAGACCCAGTACTTC.